Listed below are T cell receptor beta chains from one sample, sequenced in a study of blood T cells in healthy people across ages. TCRdb reanalysed the 5' RACE reads using MiXCR and keeps one entry per CDR3 protein. The sample lists over 600,000 distinct CDR3 sequences; approximately 21% were seen once. Sequenced input: blood. The receptor set was obtained from a man between 65 and 85 years old in good health. CDR3s include the opening cysteine and the closing phenylalanine or tryptophan. The D gene is left open where the match is weak. Some rows mark clone size as missing; the rest say once, few, many or name a class of expanded clone.

few,TRBJ2-5,TRBV12-3/TRBV12-4,-,CARRSTDDPRETQYF,TGTGCCAGAAGGTCCACAGACGACCCCAGGGAGACCCAGTACTTC
few,TRBJ2-3,TRBV2,TRBD2,CASSERGLAEMVTDTQYF,TGTGCCAGCAGTGAACGAGGACTAGCGGAGATGGTCACAGATACGCAGTATTTT
-,TRBJ1-6,TRBV3-1,-,CASSQGWDSPLHF,TGTGCCAGCAGCCAGGGTTGGGATTCACCCCTCCACTTT
few,TRBJ2-1,TRBV14,TRBD2,CASSQGGLAEQFF,TGTGCCAGCAGCCAAGGGGGACTAGCGGAGCAGTTCTTC
-,TRBJ2-7,TRBV25-1,-,CASSQSYEQCF,TGTGCCAGCAGTCAATCCTACGAGCAGTGCTTC
-,TRBJ1-4,TRBV7-2,-,CASSGNRGAEEKLFF,TGTGCCAGCAGCGGGAATCGCGGGGCGGAGGAAAAACTGTTTTTT
-,TRBJ1-4,TRBV6-1,-,CASTNTRGQLLTNEKLFF,TGTGCCAGCACCAATACCAGGGGACAACTATTAACTAATGAAAAACTGTTTTTT
-,TRBJ2-1,TRBV27,TRBD2,CASSFLTTRGSRNEQFF,TGTGCCAGCAGTTTCCTTACGACTCGCGGGAGTCGGAATGAGCAGTTCTTC
-,TRBJ1-3,TRBV28,TRBD1,CASRRQGTFSGNTIYF,TGTGCCAGCAGAAGACAGGGGACCTTCTCTGGAAACACCATATATTTT
many,TRBJ2-7,TRBV9,TRBD1,CASSAWGGTGNEQYF,TGTGCCAGCAGCGCCTGGGGGGGGACAGGGAACGAGCAGTACTTC
few,TRBJ2-2,TRBV18,TRBD1,CASSPGTGGGTGELFF,TGTGCCAGCTCACCGGGGACAGGAGGTGGCACCGGGGAGCTGTTTTTT
few,TRBJ2-1,TRBV6-1,-,CASGSLVYEQFF,TGTGCCAGCGGATCACTAGTCTACGAGCAGTTCTTC
-,TRBJ2-5,TRBV18,-,CASSLTLTEETQYF,TGTGCCAGCTCACTAACATTGACAGAAGAGACCCAGTACTTC
-,TRBJ2-5,TRBV4-1,TRBD2,CASSRTSGEVGTQYF,TGCGCCAGCAGCCGGACTAGCGGGGAAGTGGGGACCCAGTACTTC
many,TRBJ2-5,TRBV7-2,TRBD1,CASSLAGGDGETQYF,TGTGCCAGCAGCTTAGCAGGGGGCGATGGAGAGACCCAGTACTTC
-,TRBJ1-5,TRBV6-1,TRBD1,CASRGRDRGLHQPQHF,TGTGCCAGCAGAGGCCGGGACAGGGGACTCCATCAGCCCCAGCATTTT
-,TRBJ1-1,TRBV2,-,CASRSDPDTEAFF,TGTGCCAGCCGTTCAGATCCGGACACTGAAGCTTTCTTT
-,TRBJ2-5,TRBV7-9,TRBD2,CASSLGVAGVLETQYF,TGTGCCAGCAGCTTAGGGGTAGCGGGAGTGTTGGAGACCCAGTACTTC
-,TRBJ2-7,TRBV3-1,-,CASSQPGLSSYEQYF,TGTGCCAGCAGCCAACCGGGACTCAGCTCCTACGAGCAGTACTTC
few,TRBJ1-6,TRBV25-1,TRBD1,CASLDRDNSPLHF,TGTGCCAGCCTCGACAGGGATAATTCACCCCTCCACTTT
-,TRBJ1-2,TRBV29-1,TRBD1,CSTSPGQGVGGYTF,TGCAGCACTTCCCCGGGACAGGGAGTTGGTGGCTACACCTTC
-,TRBJ2-1,TRBV3-1,-,CASSQVNALHNEQFF,TGTGCCAGCAGCCAAGTGAACGCCCTCCACAATGAGCAGTTCTTC
-,TRBJ2-6,TRBV12-3/TRBV12-4,TRBD1,CASSPTGGTSEANVLTF,TGTGCCAGCAGTCCGACAGGGGGCACCTCTGAGGCCAACGTCCTGACTTTC
-,TRBJ2-7,TRBV15,-,CATSRVTRPYEQYF,TGTGCCACCAGCAGAGTGACAAGACCCTACGAGCAGTACTTC
-,TRBJ2-1,TRBV20-1,TRBD2,CSAQPLAGFSNEQFF,TGCAGTGCTCAGCCACTAGCGGGATTTAGCAATGAGCAGTTCTTC
few,TRBJ2-5,TRBV6-6,-,CASSPLTSGWETQYF,TGTGCCAGCAGCCCCCTGACTAGTGGATGGGAGACCCAGTACTTC
-,TRBJ2-3,TRBV6-5,TRBD2,CASSYWRETDTQYF,TGTGCCAGCAGTTACTGGCGGGAGACAGATACGCAGTATTTT
few,TRBJ2-1,TRBV14,-,CASSQMEGGGRNEQFF,TGTGCCAGCAGCCAAATGGAGGGAGGAGGAAGAAATGAGCAGTTCTTC
-,TRBJ2-7,TRBV20-1,TRBD2,CSGTSGRVAEQYF,TGCAGTGGAACTAGCGGGAGGGTCGCCGAGCAGTACTTC
many,TRBJ2-3,TRBV27,-,CASSHLDTQYF,TGTGCCAGCAGTCACCTAGATACGCAGTATTTT
once,TRBJ2-3,TRBV28,-,CAGSLGQDTQYF,TGTGCCGGCAGTTTAGGACAAGATACGCAGTATTTT
few,TRBJ2-7,TRBV4-3,-,CASSQGTDRYEQYF,TGCGCCAGCAGCCAAGGGACAGACCGCTACGAGCAGTACTTC
many,TRBJ2-1,TRBV7-2,-,CASSLAGGQYNEQFF,TGTGCCAGCAGCTTAGCGGGAGGCCAATACAATGAGCAGTTCTTC
-,TRBJ2-7,TRBV3-1,TRBD1,CASSRQGLVYEQYF,TGTGCCAGCAGCCGACAGGGGCTCGTATACGAGCAGTACTTC
few,TRBJ2-5,TRBV4-1,TRBD1,CASSPGATGGQETQYF,TGCGCCAGCAGCCCGGGAGCAACAGGGGGTCAAGAGACCCAGTACTTC
-,TRBJ2-1,TRBV7-9,-,CASSFGGPSEQFF,TGTGCCAGCAGCTTCGGGGGGCCAAGTGAGCAGTTCTTC
many,TRBJ2-7,TRBV3-1,TRBD1,CASSWTGTGADEQYF,TGTGCCAGCAGCTGGACCGGGACAGGGGCCGACGAGCAGTACTTC
many,TRBJ2-5,TRBV9,-,CASSLHGETQYF,TGTGCCAGCAGCCTCCACGGGGAGACCCAGTACTTC
few,TRBJ2-5,TRBV7-2,-,CASSLAGALPETQYF,TGTGCCAGCAGCTTAGCGGGAGCGTTGCCGGAGACCCAGTACTTC
few,TRBJ2-1,TRBV10-3,-,CAITANNEQFF,TGTGCCATCACGGCCAACAATGAGCAGTTCTTC
few,TRBJ1-1,TRBV27,-,CASSFSLGLTEAFF,TGTGCCAGCAGTTTCTCTTTGGGCCTCACTGAAGCTTTCTTT
few,TRBJ2-3,TRBV20-1,TRBD1,CSATRGTGEATQYF,TGCAGTGCTACTAGGGGGACAGGGGAAGCTACGCAGTATTTT
many,TRBJ2-5,TRBV4-1,-,CASSQGVQETQYF,TGCGCCAGCAGCCAGGGGGTCCAAGAGACCCAGTACTTC
few,TRBJ2-2,TRBV7-8,TRBD2,CASSSRRTRVNTGELFF,TGTGCCAGCAGCTCGCGTAGGACTAGAGTGAATACCGGGGAGCTGTTTTTT
-,TRBJ2-2,TRBV6-1,-,CASSEAGSYTGELFF,TGTGCCAGCAGTGAAGCTGGCAGTTACACCGGGGAGCTGTTTTTT
few,TRBJ1-3,TRBV29-1,TRBD1,CSVDQGASGNTIYF,TGCAGCGTTGACCAGGGGGCTTCTGGAAACACCATATATTTT
-,TRBJ2-1,TRBV12-3/TRBV12-4,-,CASNKGGGIFYNEQFF,TGTGCCAGCAACAAGGGGGGGGGCATCTTCTACAATGAGCAGTTCTTC
few,TRBJ2-5,TRBV29-1,TRBD2,CSVEGGLRGETQYF,TGCAGCGTTGAGGGAGGGCTACGGGGGGAGACCCAGTACTTC
-,TRBJ2-7,TRBV27,TRBD1,CATTTGYEQYF,TGTGCCACGACGACAGGGTACGAGCAGTACTTC
few,TRBJ2-1,TRBV6-5,-,CASNLRDYHNEQFF,TGTGCCAGCAATCTGCGGGATTATCACAATGAGCAGTTCTTC
-,TRBJ2-5,TRBV10-3,TRBD1,CAISEGQGAKETQYF,TGTGCCATCAGTGAGGGGCAGGGGGCAAAAGAGACCCAGTACTTC
-,TRBJ2-5,TRBV3-1,-,CASSQDGRRIETQYF,TGTGCCAGCAGCCAAGATGGCCGGAGGATAGAGACCCAGTACTTC
-,TRBJ2-5,TRBV7-2,-,CASSLGGMYQETQYF,TGTGCCAGCAGCTTAGGCGGGATGTACCAAGAGACCCAGTACTTC
few,TRBJ2-5,TRBV28,-,CASSSSRGNQYF,TGTGCCAGCAGTTCGTCCCGCGGGAACCAGTACTTC
-,TRBJ2-7,TRBV11-2,TRBD2,CASLGTSHYEQYF,TGTGCCAGCTTGGGGACTAGCCACTACGAGCAGTACTTC
-,TRBJ2-1,TRBV12-1,-,CASSFFAGGPGEQFF,TGTGCCAGCAGCTTTTTCGCGGGAGGGCCAGGGGAGCAGTTCTTC
few,TRBJ1-6,TRBV2,TRBD1,CASSARQGFSPLHF,TGTGCCAGCAGTGCTAGACAGGGATTTTCACCCCTCCACTTT
few,TRBJ2-7,TRBV20-1,TRBD1,CSAAKTGHGEQYF,TGCAGTGCCGCAAAGACAGGGCATGGGGAGCAGTACTTC
-,TRBJ1-4,TRBV7-9,TRBD1,CASSSGQGLGEKLFF,TGTGCCAGCAGCTCGGGACAGGGGTTAGGAGAAAAACTGTTTTTT